The next 27 T cell receptor beta chains were all read from a single sample in a study of T cells in Graves' hyperthyroidism and ophthalmopathy. TCR beta CDR3 regions were amplified from RNA transcripts. Carried out on the TCR CDR3, a first-round RT-PCR used the HTBI primer set. TCRdb reprocessed the multiplex PCR reads via MiXCR and lists one record per CDR3 protein. The sample holds 450,000 to 550,000 distinct CDR3 sequences; roughly 24% are singletons and the top ten take 11%. Source material: blood. Receptor source: a woman aged 25 to 39 with Graves' ophthalmopathy.

This chain joins TRBV7-7 and TRBJ2-2; D is ambiguous. CDR1 and CDR2 (germline): SSHAT, FNYEAQ (reference sequence). This CDR3 has 15 residues. Trimming removed 1 base from V and 6 bases from J, with 12 bases in between. In nucleotides, the CDR3 is TGTGCCAGCAGCTTAGAAGGCCTTTTGGCCGGGGAGCTGTTTTTT. It translates to CASSLEGLLAGELFF. Full variable domain (missing parts from reference TRBV7-7 and TRBJ2-2): GAGVSQSPRYKVTKRGQDVTLRCDPISSHATLYWYQQALGQGPEFLTYFNYEAQPDKSGLPSDRFSAERPEGSISTLTIQRTEQRDSAMYRCASSLEGLLAGELFFGEGSRLTVL.

This CDR3 is CASSYGTGASNQPQHF. In nucleotides, the CDR3 is TGTGCCAGCAGTTACGGGACAGGGGCTAGCAATCAGCCCCAGCATTTT. V gene TRBV6-5 combines with J gene TRBJ1-5; 10 nucleotides line up with TRBD1. V lost 2 bases, J lost 0 bases, and 1 base stayed unmatched. The CDR3 is 16 amino acids. Germline V gene lookup returns CDR1 MNHEY and CDR2 SVGAGI.

This sequence joins TRBV12-3 or TRBV12-4 and TRBJ1-2, with D unresolved. This CDR3 comprises 16 residues. V was cut by 3 bases and J by 2 bases, with 16 bases left in between. As DNA, the CDR3 is TGTGCCAGCAGTTTGACCGGCACCCCAACCAACTATGGCTACACCTTC. Translated: CASSLTGTPTNYGYTF.

This chain connects TRBV5-1 to TRBJ2-5; 8 bases map to TRBD1. The CDR3 is 14 residues long. V dropped 5 bases and J dropped 5; count of bases not matched to a gene: 8. From germline, CDR1 is SGHRS and CDR2 YFSETQ. CDR3: CASSRTTGGETQYF. Here the CDR3 DNA reads TGCGCCAGCAGTCGGACAACAGGGGGGGAGACCCAGTACTTC.

This clonotype was detected ten times or more. The chain couples TRBV7-8 to TRBJ2-7; D unresolved. The CDR3 length is 14 residues. CDR1 and CDR2 from the germline V gene are SGHVS and FQNEAQ. Trimming cost V 2 bases and J 2 bases, with 10 bases left between them. CDR3 nucleotides: TGTGCCAGCAGCTTAACCTCAATCCCCTACGAGCAGTACTTC. Its protein product is CASSLTSIPYEQYF.

V and J are TRBV27 and TRBJ2-7, with 13 bases fitting TRBD2. The CDR3 runs 17 residues. With 3 bases clipped from V and 4 bases from J, the junction kept 9 bases outside the gene matches. Germline-derived CDR1 and CDR2 are MNHEY and SMNVEV (reference sequence). The CDR3 DNA is TGTGCCAGCAGTTTGTTGGGACTAGCGGGACTTGGGTACGAGCAGTACTTC. Translation gives CASSLLGLAGLGYEQYF.

The V call is TRBV18, the J call TRBJ1-1; TRBD1 agrees at 10 bases. V shed 6 bases, J shed 1 base, and the junction held 5 bases outside the gene matches. The germline V gene encodes CDR1 KGHSH and CDR2 LQKENI. The CDR3 covers 15 residues. Here the CDR3 DNA reads TGTGCCAGCTCGGGACAGGGGCGAGGGAACACTGAAGCTTTCTTT. Its protein is CASSGQGRGNTEAFF.

The gene calls are TRBV6-1 and TRBJ1-3, with TRBD1 matching 7 bases. V was clipped by 7 bases and J by 3 bases; unmatched bases: 3. The CDR3 spans 13 residues. The germline gives CDR1 MNHNS, CDR2 SASEGT. The CDR3 DNA follows: TGTGCCAGCACTCCAGGGGGTGGAAACACCATATATTTT. This encodes CASTPGGGNTIYF.

This clonotype was seen a handful of times. The chain uses TRBV6-1 and TRBJ1-1; D unclear. The V gene's germline CDR1 is MNHNS and CDR2 SASEGT. V was clipped by 7 bases and J by 5 bases, with 11 bases between them. CDR3 length: 12 residues. The CDR3 reads CASMSGWTEAFF. The CDR3 DNA reads TGTGCCAGCATGAGCGGGTGGACTGAAGCTTTCTTT.

This clonotype was seen more than once but under ten times. J is TRBJ1-2 and V is TRBV12-3 or TRBV12-4; D is perhaps TRBD1 (6 bases). This CDR3 region has 14 residues. V was trimmed by 4 bases and J by 6 bases, leaving 15 bases between them. The CDR3 DNA reads TGTGCCAGCAGTTCCTGGGGCCAGGGGAATGGCTACACCTTC. It encodes CASSSWGQGNGYTF.

This clonotype was observed once. The V and J genes are TRBV28 and TRBJ2-2; no definite D call. V was trimmed by 6 bases and J by 5 bases, leaving 10 bases between them. Germline CDR1 is MDHEN and CDR2 is SYDVKM. The CDR3 is 13 residues long. In nucleotides, the CDR3 is TGTGCCAGCAGAAAGTGGGAAACCGGGGAGCTGTTTTTT. This codes for CASRKWETGELFF.

This clonotype has a count of ten or more. The gene calls are TRBV6-5 and TRBJ2-2, with TRBD2 matching over 11 bases. The V segment lost 5 bases and the J segment 7 bases; nucleotides outside the gene matches: 6. The germline V gene has CDR1 MNHEY and CDR2 SVGAGI. The CDR3 is 15 amino acids. As DNA, the CDR3 is TGTGCCAGCAGTAGGCTAGCGGGGGGTTACGGGGAGCTGTTTTTT. Its protein product is CASSRLAGGYGELFF.

Note on this clonotype: A much larger clone is a single base away; this may be a read error. This chain connects TRBV6-1 to TRBJ2-7; TRBD1 agrees at 9 bases. Germline-derived CDR1 and CDR2 are MNHNS and SASEGT. With 3 bases clipped from V and 0 bases from J, the junction kept 3 bases outside the gene matches. This CDR3 has 15 residues. DNA of the CDR3: TGTGCCAGCAGTGAGAGACAGGGGGGCTCCTACGAGCAGTACTTC. This gives the protein CASSERQGGSYEQYF.

This clonotype was detected only a few times. A single base separates this from a much larger clone, so it may be a read error. The chain is built from TRBV11-2 and TRBJ2-5; D might be TRBD2 (6 bases). Germline V lookup: CDR1 SGHAT, CDR2 FQNNGV. CDR3 length: 15 residues. The DNA of the CDR3 is TGTGCCAGCAGCCATATCGGGACTTTACAAGAGACCAAGTACTTC. This codes for CASSHIGTLQETKYF.

V and J are TRBV12-3 or TRBV12-4 and TRBJ1-1; the match to TRBD1 covers 7 bases. J lost 9 bases, V lost 5 bases, and 6 bases had no gene match. The CDR3 consists of 12 residues. The CDR3 nucleotides read TGTGCCAGCAGTCAACAGGGGCCTAAAGCTTTCTTT. Its protein is CASSQQGPKAFF.

This clonotype was seen repeatedly, ten times or more. The chain recombines TRBV20-1 with TRBJ2-7, with 7 bases matching TRBD2. Trimming removed 3 bases from V and 11 bases from J; junction bases left unmatched: 10. Germline lookup yields CDR1 DFQATT and CDR2 SNEGSKA (reference sequence). This CDR3 spans 12 amino acids. In nucleotides, the CDR3 is TGCAGTGCTAGCGGGGGGTCCCTCGGGGAGTACTTC. Protein: CSASGGSLGEYF.

The chain joins TRBV3-1 to TRBJ2-7, with TRBD2 identical over 10 bases. This CDR3 region has 15 residues. With 4 bases clipped from V and 3 bases from J, the junction kept 6 bases outside the gene matches. CDR1 LGHDT and CDR2 YNNKEL come from the germline V gene (reference sequence). CDR3 protein: CASSRHPSGGYEQYF. The CDR3 bases are TGTGCCAGCAGCCGCCACCCTAGCGGGGGCTACGAGCAGTACTTC.

This clonotype was seen at least ten times. The J gene is TRBJ2-5, the V gene TRBV27; 7 nucleotides match TRBD1. V gave up 5 bases and J gave up 4 bases; unmatched junction bases: 10. Germline V gene data show CDR1 as MNHEY and CDR2 as SMNVEV (reference sequence). This CDR3 is 15 amino acids long. CDR3 DNA: TGTGCCAGCAGTCCACAGGGGCCCGCCCTAGAGACCCAGTACTTC. Protein: CASSPQGPALETQYF.

This clonotype occurred a few times. V usage is TRBV27 and J usage is TRBJ2-5; 8 nucleotides agree with TRBD2. Unmatched junction bases numbered 13, after V lost 3 bases and J lost 4 bases. CDR3 length: 17 residues. CDR1 and CDR2 from the germline V gene are MNHEY and SMNVEV (reference sequence). In DNA, the CDR3 is TGTGCCAGCAGTTTTCACAGTTCCGGGACTAGTAGAGAGACCCAGTACTTC. Translated, it gives CASSFHSSGTSRETQYF.

This clonotype came up a few times. The chain is built from TRBV19 and TRBJ1-2; D is possibly TRBD1 (5 bases). The germline gives CDR1 LNHDA, CDR2 SQIVND (reference sequence). This CDR3 is built from 14 residues. V lost 7 bases and J 4 bases, leaving 16 bases between the germline ends. CDR3 coding DNA: TGTGCCAGTAACCAAGTGGGGGGTACCTATGGCTACACCTTC. Amino acids: CASNQVGGTYGYTF.

This chain connects TRBV6-5 to TRBJ2-7, with D hard to call. The V and J ends lost 5 bases and 2 bases respectively, with 7 bases between them. The V gene's germline CDR1 is MNHEY and CDR2 SVGAGI. This CDR3 has 12 residues. The chain's CDR3 is CASSHATYEQYF. DNA for the CDR3: TGTGCCAGCAGTCACGCGACCTACGAGCAGTACTTC.

This clonotype was detected many times. The chain uses TRBV6-2 or TRBV6-3 and TRBJ1-1; 7 nucleotides match TRBD1. In germline, CDR1 is MNHEY, CDR2 SVGEGT. CDR3 length: 15 residues. J was trimmed by 4 bases and V by 6 bases; bases with no gene match: 11. The CDR3 region is CASSNQGGSGTEAFF. CDR3 bases: TGTGCCAGCAGCAACCAAGGGGGCTCGGGCACTGAAGCTTTCTTT.

This clonotype was seen a handful of times. The chain uses TRBV5-1 and TRBJ2-3, with D uncertain. V dropped 0 bases and J dropped 0 bases, with 8 bases sitting between them. CDR1 and CDR2 from the germline V gene are SGHRS and YFSETQ. This CDR3 contains 15 residues. Here the CDR3 DNA reads TGCGCCAGCAGCTTGGGGCTGGAGAGCACAGATACGCAGTATTTT. Protein: CASSLGLESTDTQYF.

This clonotype was seen only a few times. The chain employs TRBV20-1 and TRBJ2-7; D not resolved. Trimming removed 0 bases from V and 3 bases from J, with 9 bases in between. The CDR3 length is 13 residues. Per the germline V gene, CDR1 is DFQATT and CDR2 is SNEGSKA (reference sequence). CDR3 sequence (DNA): TGCAGTGCTAGAGATGCGGCAGTCTACGAGCAGTACTTC. Protein product: CSARDAAVYEQYF.

This clonotype was seen more than once but under ten times. The chain has TRBV11-1 and TRBJ2-3, with 10 bases fitting TRBD2. J lost 3 bases, V lost 5 bases, and 5 bases had no gene match. CDR1 and CDR2 from the germline V gene are SGHAT and FQDESV (reference sequence). The CDR3 has 15 residues. The CDR3 reads CASSPGTSETDTQYF. The CDR3, as DNA: TGTGCCAGCAGCCCTGGGACTAGCGAGACAGATACGCAGTATTTT.

The CDR3 spells CSARASGSGGQETQYF. In DNA, the CDR3 is TGCAGTGCTAGGGCTTCCGGGAGTGGTGGGCAAGAGACCCAGTACTTC. This chain connects TRBV20-1 to TRBJ2-5, with D maybe TRBD2 (6 bases). The CDR3 runs to 16 residues. The V gene lost 3 bases and the J gene lost 2 bases, with 19 bases spanning the gap. Germline V CDR1 and CDR2: DFQATT, SNEGSKA (reference sequence).

This clonotype was detected ten times or more. The chain couples TRBV29-1 to TRBJ1-1; 10 positions match TRBD1. The CDR3 loop spans 13 amino acids. V was clipped by 5 bases and J by 10 bases; unmatched bases: 10. CDR1 is SQVTM, CDR2 ANQGSEA, per germline. The CDR3 DNA is TGCAGCGTTACCGGGACAGGGGTATTAACAGCTTTCTTT. Its translation: CSVTGTGVLTAFF.